The rows below give T cell receptor beta chains drawn from one sample of a study of shared clonotypes between healthy human individuals. The repertoire was sequenced with immunoSEQ multiplex PCR; TCRdb's copy has only in-frame clones and lacks some. Found here are 2.3 million or so clones, approximately 93% of them singletons; the top ten hold about 0.39%. Sequencing was carried out using naive CD4+ T cells from PBMCs. The receptors derive from a man aged 18 to 29 in good health. Some clones in this sample may be carry-over from other donors' samples. Each CDR3 is given with its conserved first and last residue. D genes are given only for firm matches. Size is stated for part of the rows, as once, few or many counts, or as a class when the clone is expanded.

j_call v_call clone_size d_call cdr3_nt cdr3_aa
TRBJ2-1 TRBV27 - - TGTGCCAGCAGTGCGTCTAGCCGCTTGGTCAATGAGCAGTTCTTC CASSASSRLVNEQFF
TRBJ2-1 TRBV7-9 - TRBD2 TGTGCCAGCAGCCCCACTAGCGGGGGCTACAATGAGCAGTTCTTC CASSPTSGGYNEQFF
TRBJ2-7 TRBV29-1 - TRBD1 TGCAGCGTTGTAGGACAGGGGGCCGACTACGAGCAGTACTTC CSVVGQGADYEQYF
TRBJ2-3 TRBV7-3 - - TGTGCCAGCAGCCCGCAGGGGGGAGCAACAGATACGCAGTATTTT CASSPQGGATDTQYF
TRBJ2-2 TRBV28 - TRBD2 TGTGCCAGCAGTTTGGGGAGGGCGGGGAGCGGGGAGCTGTTTTTT CASSLGRAGSGELFF
TRBJ2-1 TRBV29-1 - - TGCAGCGGAGCTGCGCGACGCAATGAGCAGTTCTTC CSGAARRNEQFF
TRBJ1-2 TRBV7-2 - - TGTGCCAGCAGCTTGGGGCCGCAAAACTATGGCTACACCTTC CASSLGPQNYGYTF
TRBJ2-5 TRBV6-1 - - TGTGCCGGCGAAGTAGGGGCCGGAGGGCAAGAGACCCAGTACTTC CAGEVGAGGQETQYF
TRBJ2-7 TRBV25-1 - - TGTGCCAGCCGGACTGGGACCTACGAGCAGTACTTC CASRTGTYEQYF
TRBJ2-3 TRBV4-1 - TRBD2 TGCGCCAGCAGCCAAGCCGTTGATAGCGGGAGTTCTTGGACAGATACGCAGTATTTT CASSQAVDSGSSWTDTQYF
TRBJ2-1 TRBV14 - TRBD2 TGTGCCAGCAGCACTCGGGGGGGGAGAAGGAATGAGCAGTTCTTC CASSTRGGRRNEQFF
TRBJ1-5 TRBV7-2 once - TGTGCCAGCAGCTACGGGGCGAGCAATCAGCCCCAGCATTTT CASSYGASNQPQHF
TRBJ2-4 TRBV29-1 - TRBD2 TGCAGCGTACTAGCGGGAGGTTTAGACATTCAGTACTTC CSVLAGGLDIQYF
TRBJ2-1 TRBV28 - - TGTGCCAGCAACTCCCAGGGACTCCACAATGAGCAGTTCTTC CASNSQGLHNEQFF
TRBJ2-7 TRBV19 - TRBD2 TGTGCCAGTGCGGGGGTTTCAAACGAGCAGTACTTC CASAGVSNEQYF
TRBJ2-3 TRBV28 - - TGTGCCAGCTCGAGCAGGCGGCGACGCACAGATACGCAGTATTTT CASSSRRRRTDTQYF
TRBJ2-4 TRBV10-2 - TRBD1 TGCGCCAGCAGTGAGTCGGGGCTTGGGAGGACAGGGGGATTAGCCAAAAACATTCAGTACTTC CASSESGLGRTGGLAKNIQYF
TRBJ2-1 TRBV27 - TRBD2 TGTGCCAGCAGTCGAGCGGGAGGGGGGCAGTTCTTC CASSRAGGGQFF
TRBJ1-2 TRBV28 - - TGTGCCAGCAGTCCTCAACCTTATGGCTACACCTTC CASSPQPYGYTF
TRBJ2-5 TRBV28 once TRBD1 TGTGCCAGCAGTTTCTTCGTGGGACAGAAAGAGACCCAGTACTTC CASSFFVGQKETQYF
TRBJ2-2 TRBV7-8 - TRBD2 TGTGCCAGCAGCTTCCTGGGGGGGTACACCGGGGAGCTGTTTTTT CASSFLGGYTGELFF
TRBJ2-1 TRBV9 - TRBD1 TGTGCCAGCAGCACCCGCTATCAGGGGGTAGTTAGGAATGAGCAGTTCTTC CASSTRYQGVVRNEQFF
TRBJ1-1 TRBV9 few - TGTGCCAGCAGCGTAGAATTAGCGGGGAGCACTGAAGCTTTCTTT CASSVELAGSTEAFF
TRBJ2-1 TRBV7-9 - - TGTGCCAGCAGCTTAAATAGTGAGCAGTTCTTC CASSLNSEQFF
TRBJ2-7 TRBV6-5 once - TGTGCCAGCAGCACTACTAGCCGGAGCTCCTACGAGCAGTACTTC CASSTTSRSSYEQYF
TRBJ2-7 TRBV2 - - TGTGCCATTCGGGGCTTAGCGGACTCCTACGAGCAGTACTTC CAIRGLADSYEQYF
TRBJ2-1 TRBV5-1 - TRBD2 TGCGCCAGCAGGGCAACTAGCGGGATACGCAATGAGCAGTTCTTC CASRATSGIRNEQFF
TRBJ1-4 TRBV19 - - TGTGCCAGTCACACCCCGGGGACTAATGAAAAACTGTTTTTT CASHTPGTNEKLFF
TRBJ2-1 TRBV9 - - TGTGCCAGCAGCGCGACAGGACTCTACAATGAGCAGTTCTTC CASSATGLYNEQFF
TRBJ1-6 TRBV2 - - TGTGCCAGCACCCTAGCCAGGGGAGGAGGTTCACCCCTCCACTTT CASTLARGGGSPLHF
TRBJ2-6 TRBV2 - - TGTGCCAGCAGTGAAGGCATTCTCTCTGGGGCCAACGTCCTGACTTTC CASSEGILSGANVLTF
TRBJ2-5 TRBV5-1 - TRBD2 TGCGCCAGCAGTTCGACTAGCGGGATGGCAGAGACCCAGTACTTC CASSSTSGMAETQYF
TRBJ1-5 TRBV30 - - TGTGCCTGGAGTGTTTCGATGACCCAGCATTTT CAWSVSMTQHF
TRBJ2-7 TRBV15 few TRBD2 TGTGCCACCAGCTGGGGAGGGTCCTCCTACGAGCAGTACTTC CATSWGGSSYEQYF
TRBJ2-5 TRBV7-2 - - TGTGCCAGCAGCTTAGTGGGGGTGCAAGAGACCCAGTACTTC CASSLVGVQETQYF
TRBJ1-3 TRBV4-2 - - TGTGCCAGCAGCCAAGAAAGAGCAGGGGTAAGCTCTGGAAACACCATATATTTT CASSQERAGVSSGNTIYF
TRBJ2-6 TRBV4-1 - TRBD2 TGCGCCAGCAGCCAAGACCCGCTAGCGGGGCTTTTCTCTGGGACCAACGTCCTGACTTTC CASSQDPLAGLFSGTNVLTF
TRBJ2-5 TRBV9 - - TGTGCCAGCAGCGTAGGCCAGGGTGGGACGAAGACCCAGTACTTC CASSVGQGGTKTQYF
TRBJ2-1 TRBV28 - TRBD2 TGTGCCAGCAGTTTTTCACTAGCGGGGTACAATGAGCAGTTCTTC CASSFSLAGYNEQFF
TRBJ2-1 TRBV7-9 - - TGTGCCAGCAGCTTAGTAGCGGAACCTTTCTTC CASSLVAEPFF
TRBJ2-1 TRBV19 - TRBD2 TGTGCCAGTAGTATCAGCGGGGACTCCTACAATGAGCAGTTCTTC CASSISGDSYNEQFF
TRBJ2-5 TRBV28 once - TGTGCCAGCAGCTCCGGGACCCGGGAGACCCAGTACTTC CASSSGTRETQYF